The 4 T cell receptor beta chains below were found in one sample sequenced in a study of blood T cell repertoires in COVID-19. The data were produced by immunoSEQ multiplex PCR, yet TCRdb's version contains in-frame clones alone and is incomplete. The sample has approximately 93,000 clones; about 91% are singletons. Sequenced sample: peripheral blood. These receptors originate from a man aged 55 to 70 with acute or convalescent COVID-19.

The chain recombines TRBV5-6 with TRBJ1-4, with TRBD1 as a possible D gene (6 bases). Between the trimmed V and J ends, which lost 1 base and 5 bases, there was a span of 9 bases. Germline values: CDR1 SGHDT, CDR2 YYEEEE. This CDR3 has 14 amino acids. The CDR3: CASSLRQVNEKLFF. The CDR3 DNA reads TGTGCCAGCAGCTTGAGACAGGTGAATGAAAAACTGTTTTTT. Full variable domain (missing parts from reference TRBV5-6 and TRBJ1-4): DAGVTQSPTHLIKTRGQQVTLRCSPKSGHDTVSWYQQALGQGPQFIFQYYEEEERQRGNFPDRFSGHQFPNYSSELNVNALLLGDSALYLCASSLRQVNEKLFFGSGTQLSVL.

This clone was counted once. The rearrangement links TRBV5-4 to TRBJ1-2, with D unresolved. The V and J ends lost 4 bases and 6 bases respectively, with 19 bases between them. The CDR3 loop spans 15 amino acids. Germline V gives CDR1 SGHNT, CDR2 YYREEE (reference sequence). This chain's CDR3 is CASSTPGDRLDGYTF. Written as DNA, the CDR3 is TGTGCCAGCAGCACCCCGGGAGATAGGCTCGATGGCTACACCTTC.

The chain links TRBV6-2 or TRBV6-3 to TRBJ1-2; D is uncertain. V was trimmed by 0 bases and J by 4 bases, leaving 9 bases between them. Germline V gene data show CDR1 as MNHEY and CDR2 as SVGEGT. The length of the CDR3 is 14 residues. Here the CDR3 DNA reads TGTGCCAGCAGTTACTCGGCCAAGTCCTATGGCTACACCTTC. Its protein is CASSYSAKSYGYTF.

This clone came up a few times. J is TRBJ1-1 and V is TRBV5-1; D perhaps matches TRBD1 (6 bases). The germline gives CDR1 SGHRS, CDR2 YFSETQ. The CDR3 is 14 residues long. V was trimmed by 0 bases and J by 6 bases, leaving 12 bases between them. CDR3 sequence (DNA): TGCGCCAGCAGCTTGGATGGGGGCTCCGCTGAAGCTTTCTTT. It yields the protein CASSLDGGSAEAFF.